This is a list of T cell receptor beta chains from one sample in a study of cytomegalovirus exposure and HLA in healthy donors. Sequencing was performed with immunoSEQ multiplex PCR; in TCRdb, only in-frame clones are kept and a portion is missing. The sample has about 90,000 clones; about two thirds are singletons. Sequenced input: PBMCs. The receptors stem from a woman aged 45-60 years in good health and CMV-seropositive. Both conserved end residues are part of each CDR3. D genes are given only for firm matches. Clone size is not always given. Where it is, it says once, few, many or a class for expanded clones.

d_call	v_call	clone_size	j_call	cdr3_aa	cdr3_nt
.	TRBV19	.	TRBJ2-5	CASSIAGVETQYF	TGTGCCAGTAGTATAGCCGGGGTTGAGACCCAGTACTTC
TRBD2	TRBV7-3	.	TRBJ2-3	CASSWTSGRTDTQYF	TGTGCCAGCAGCTGGACTAGCGGGAGGACAGATACGCAGTATTTT
TRBD1	TRBV6-5	.	TRBJ1-2	CASSRDRVNGYTF	TGTGCCAGCAGTCGGGACAGGGTGAATGGCTACACCTTC
TRBD1	TRBV10-2	.	TRBJ2-1	CASSVLQGWAEQFF	TGCGCCAGCAGTGTGTTACAGGGGTGGGCTGAGCAGTTCTTC
TRBD1	TRBV29-1	.	TRBJ2-7	CSVALTGNIHEQYF	TGCAGCGTTGCACTGACAGGGAACATCCACGAGCAGTACTTC
TRBD2	TRBV5-4	.	TRBJ2-7	CASSLGGPSGRSSSYEQYF	TGTGCCAGCAGCTTGGGAGGGCCTAGCGGGAGGTCGAGCTCCTACGAGCAGTACTTC
.	TRBV7-8	.	TRBJ2-7	CASSPFGGPSSYEQYF	TGTGCCAGCAGCCCCTTTGGGGGCCCCAGCTCCTACGAGCAGTACTTC
TRBD1	TRBV30	.	TRBJ1-5	CAWSQGAYQPQHF	TGTGCCTGGAGTCAGGGGGCTTATCAGCCCCAGCATTTT
.	TRBV19	once	TRBJ1-1	CASRNGGSAEAFF	TGTGCCAGTAGGAACGGGGGGTCCGCTGAAGCTTTCTTT
TRBD1	TRBV2	.	TRBJ1-2	CASSGGTADYGYTF	TGTGCCAGCAGTGGTGGGACAGCGGACTATGGCTACACCTTC
.	TRBV5-1	.	TRBJ2-1	CASSLPSRDEQFF	TGCGCCAGCAGCCTGCCGTCGAGGGATGAGCAGTTCTTC
.	TRBV5-1	.	TRBJ1-2	CASSLDGRGWGYGYTF	TGCGCCAGCAGCTTGGACGGCAGGGGTTGGGGCTATGGCTACACCTTC
.	TRBV10-3	.	TRBJ1-1	CAIRDPGHENTEAFF	TGTGCCATCAGAGACCCGGGACATGAGAACACTGAAGCTTTCTTT
.	TRBV10-3	once	TRBJ2-3	CAISERGTDTQYF	TGTGCCATCAGTGAGCGGGGCACAGATACGCAGTATTTT
TRBD1	TRBV7-9	.	TRBJ1-5	CASSQPGTGDQPQHF	TGTGCCAGCAGCCAACCCGGGACAGGGGATCAGCCCCAGCATTTT
.	TRBV29-1	.	TRBJ2-6	CSVGTPSSGANVLTF	TGCAGCGTTGGGACACCAAGCTCTGGGGCCAACGTCCTGACTTTC
.	TRBV5-1	.	TRBJ2-2	CASSLGVADGTGELFF	TGCGCCAGCAGCTTGGGGGTAGCGGACGGCACCGGGGAGCTGTTTTTT
.	TRBV5-6	.	TRBJ2-7	CASSLQVGDSEQYF	TGTGCCAGCAGCTTGCAGGTGGGGGACTCCGAGCAGTACTTC
.	TRBV10-3	.	TRBJ2-7	CAISESRRYEQYF	TGTGCCATCAGTGAGTCGCGCAGGTACGAGCAGTACTTC
TRBD1	TRBV30	few	TRBJ1-5	CAWSSTGGDNQPQHF	TGTGCCTGGAGTTCGACAGGGGGCGACAATCAGCCCCAGCATTTT
TRBD1	TRBV5-6	once	TRBJ1-2	CASSSLPGQGGLYGYTF	TGTGCCAGCAGTTCTCTCCCGGGACAGGGTGGCCTATATGGCTACACCTTC
.	TRBV28	.	TRBJ1-4	CASSWQGREKLFF	TGTGCCAGCAGTTGGCAGGGGAGAGAAAAACTGTTTTTT
TRBD2	TRBV7-8	.	TRBJ2-7	CASSPGASGFYEQYF	TGTGCCAGCAGCCCCGGGGCTAGCGGCTTCTACGAGCAGTACTTC
.	TRBV15	.	TRBJ1-3	CATSTGGWSGNTIYF	TGTGCCACCAGCACCGGGGGGTGGTCTGGAAACACCATATATTTT
.	TRBV2	.	TRBJ2-2	CASSEWGRDTGELFF	TGTGCCAGCAGTGAATGGGGGCGCGACACCGGGGAGCTGTTTTTT
TRBD2	TRBV10-1	many	TRBJ2-1	CASAGGAGVGEQFF	TGCGCCAGCGCCGGGGGAGCGGGAGTGGGTGAGCAGTTCTTC
TRBD1	TRBV6-1	once	TRBJ1-2	CASSPTQGARYGYTF	TGTGCCAGCAGTCCGACACAGGGGGCGCGCTATGGCTACACCTTC
TRBD2	TRBV11-2	.	TRBJ2-1	CATQTSGSYNEQFF	TGTGCCACCCAGACTAGCGGCTCCTACAATGAGCAGTTCTTC
TRBD2	TRBV28	.	TRBJ2-2	CASSESGRTFGGELFF	TGTGCCAGCAGTGAGAGCGGGAGGACCTTCGGCGGGGAGCTGTTTTTT
.	TRBV19	.	TRBJ2-1	CASSHVLAYNEQFF	TGTGCCAGTAGTCACGTCCTAGCCTACAATGAGCAGTTCTTC
.	TRBV4-1	.	TRBJ2-3	CASSQRSRDTQYF	TGCGCCAGCAGCCAAAGGTCTAGAGATACGCAGTATTTT
.	TRBV7-8	.	TRBJ1-1	CASSSSLAQMNTEAFF	TGTGCCAGCAGCTCCTCGTTAGCCCAAATGAACACTGAAGCTTTCTTT
.	TRBV7-6	.	TRBJ2-2	CASGRGSRTNTGELFF	TGTGCCAGCGGACGTGGGAGCAGGACGAACACCGGGGAGCTGTTTTTT
TRBD1	TRBV4-3	once	TRBJ2-5	CASSQEATGGQETQYF	TGCGCCAGCAGCCAAGAGGCGACAGGGGGACAAGAGACCCAGTACTTC
.	TRBV28	.	TRBJ2-7	CASSLGLPYEQYF	TGTGCCAGCAGTTTAGGGCTACCCTACGAGCAGTACTTC
.	TRBV6-4	.	TRBJ2-1	CASSQNSYNEQFF	TGTGCCAGCAGTCAGAACTCCTACAATGAGCAGTTCTTC
.	TRBV5-6	.	TRBJ1-1	CASSYDRATEAFF	TGTGCCAGCAGCTACGACAGAGCGACTGAAGCTTTCTTT
.	TRBV5-1	.	TRBJ1-1	CASSLEAGNTEAFF	TGCGCCAGCAGCTTGGAGGCAGGTAACACTGAAGCTTTCTTT
.	TRBV7-8	once	TRBJ2-6	CASSFRGPGANVLTF	TGTGCCAGCAGCTTCCGAGGGCCTGGGGCCAACGTCCTGACTTTC
.	TRBV6-5	.	TRBJ1-1	CASSRLNTEAFF	TGTGCCAGCAGCAGGTTGAACACTGAAGCTTTCTTT
.	TRBV7-9	.	TRBJ2-2	CASSLSGQTGELFF	TGTGCCAGCAGCTTGAGTGGACAGACCGGGGAGCTGTTTTTT